A single sample gave rise to the 14 T cell receptor beta chains below, sequenced in a study of blood T cell repertoires in COVID-19 (dated by TCRdb to 2018 to 2020). The method was the immunoSEQ multiplex PCR assay. TCRdb obtained this table from immuneACCESS and retained in-frame rearrangements with V and J assigned. These tables miss some clones; where compared with another copy, unresolved V genes account for less than half of the shortfall, and the remainder is unexplained. This sample lists roughly 250,000 clones; roughly 91% were detected once. The top ten hold around 0.91% of the sample. The source material was peripheral blood. The receptor set was obtained from a woman aged 40-49 years who had recovered from COVID-19.

The chain recombines TRBV5-4 with TRBJ2-7; D ambiguous. The CDR3 totals 12 residues. Trimming cost V 2 bases and J 4 bases, with 7 bases left between them. The germline V gene has CDR1 SGHNT and CDR2 YYREEE (reference sequence). This CDR3 reads CASSFSSYEQYF. For the CDR3, the DNA is TGTGCCAGCAGCTTTTCTTCTTACGAGCAGTACTTC.

The V gene is TRBV5-5, the J gene TRBJ1-5, with unresolved D. Germline V CDR1 and CDR2: SGHKS, YYEKEE (reference sequence). V lost 1 base to trimming and J lost 3 bases, with 8 bases between them. The CDR3 totals 14 residues. CDR3 amino acids: CASSLHSDNQPQHF. The CDR3 DNA follows: TGTGCCAGCAGCTTGCACAGTGACAATCAGCCCCAGCATTTT.

The chain has TRBV28 and TRBJ1-2, with 9 bases lining up with TRBD1. Germline values: CDR1 MDHEN, CDR2 SYDVKM. This CDR3 is built from 14 residues. Unmatched junction bases numbered 8, after V lost 7 bases and J lost 5 bases. CDR3 sequence (DNA): TGTGCCAGCAATTTCTCCGGGACAGGGTATGGCTACACCTTC. Its translation is CASNFSGTGYGYTF.

The rearrangement joins TRBV30 to TRBJ2-7; 7 nucleotides match TRBD2. CDR1 and CDR2 from the germline V gene are GTSNPN and SVGIG (reference sequence). Trimming cost V 5 bases and J 2 bases; bases outside gene matches: 9. The CDR3 totals 14 residues. The CDR3 coding sequence is TGTGCCTGGTCTACCCTGGGGGGGACCTACGAGCAGTACTTC. Amino acid sequence: CAWSTLGGTYEQYF.

The chain combines TRBV24-1 with TRBJ2-7; TRBD2 is a possible D gene (6 bases). This CDR3 is 15 amino acids long. V was trimmed by 2 bases and J by 4 bases, leaving 14 bases between them. CDR1 and CDR2 (germline): KGHDR, SFDVKD. CDR3 bases: TGTGCCACCAGTGATTCGCGCCCGGGAGTATACGAGCAGTACTTC. Protein sequence: CATSDSRPGVYEQYF.

The chain has TRBV19 and TRBJ1-2; 7 bases are a match to TRBD1. The V gene end was trimmed by 4 bases and the J gene end by 1 base; junction bases not matched to a gene: 6. Germline V gene sequence: CDR1 LNHDA, CDR2 SQIVND (reference sequence). The CDR3 length is 15 residues. CDR3 in amino acids: CASSRGDSHNYGYTF. In nucleotides, the CDR3 is TGTGCCAGTAGTAGGGGGGACAGCCATAACTATGGCTACACCTTC.

This rearrangement joins TRBV3-1 (or the pseudogene TRBV3-2) to TRBJ2-1; 11 nucleotides match TRBD2. Germline lookup yields CDR1 LGHDT and CDR2 YNNKEL (reference sequence). V was pared by 4 bases and J by 8 bases, with 7 bases of the junction left unmatched. This CDR3 spans 15 amino acids. In nucleotides, the CDR3 is TGTGCCAGCAGCCTTAGCGGGAGGGGTTCTGATGAGCAGTTCTTC. Protein: CASSLSGRGSDEQFF.

This clone has a single count. V usage is TRBV9 and J usage is TRBJ1-4, with TRBD1 matching over 7 bases. CDR1 is SGDLS and CDR2 is YYNGEE in the germline V gene. CDR3 length: 15 amino acids. The ends lost 0 bases at V and 6 bases at J; junction bases unmatched: 5. The CDR3 DNA follows: TGTGCCAGCAGCGTAGGGCCAGGGGGTGATGAAAAACTGTTTTTT. It is translated as CASSVGPGGDEKLFF.

The CDR3 region has the DNA TGTGCCAGCAGCCAGGGGACAGCCGTCAACTATGGCTACACCTTC. Encoded protein: CASSQGTAVNYGYTF. V usage is TRBV3-1 (or the pseudogene TRBV3-2) and J usage is TRBJ1-2, with 7 bases aligning to TRBD1. Trimming cost V 3 bases and J 2 bases; bases outside gene matches: 6. The CDR3 is made up of 15 amino acids. The germline V gene has CDR1 LGHDT and CDR2 YNNKEL (reference sequence).

The chain combines TRBV11-3 with TRBJ2-6; D gene unclear. The CDR3 has 14 amino acids. V dropped 5 bases and J dropped 4 bases, with 9 bases sitting between them. Germline-derived CDR1 and CDR2 are SGHNT and YENEEA. The CDR3 spells CASSPSAGANVLTF. CDR3 DNA: TGTGCCAGCAGCCCCTCCGCGGGGGCCAACGTCCTGACTTTC.

V is TRBV7-2 and J is TRBJ2-4; possible D gene TRBD2, 6 bases. Germline lookup yields CDR1 SGHTA and CDR2 FQGNSA. The germline V and J ends were trimmed by 5 bases and 9 bases, with 20 bases remaining between them. The CDR3 runs to 15 residues. The CDR3 here is CASSPSRSLGGIQYF. The CDR3 region has the DNA TGTGCCAGCAGCCCCAGCCGGTCTTTGGGGGGCATTCAGTACTTC.

The chain couples TRBV20-1 to TRBJ2-5; 10 bases are shared with TRBD2. This CDR3 region has 17 residues. The germline gives CDR1 DFQATT, CDR2 SNEGSKA (reference sequence). V was clipped by 3 bases and J by 2 bases; unmatched bases: 12. This CDR3 reads CSASEGGKAGGQETQYF. The CDR3 coding sequence is TGCAGTGCTAGTGAGGGGGGTAAAGCGGGAGGGCAAGAGACCCAGTACTTC.

The chain links TRBV10-3 to TRBJ1-3; a possible D gene is TRBD1 (6 bases). The CDR3 extends over 13 amino acids. Germline V lookup: CDR1 ENHRY, CDR2 SYGVKD. V lost 6 bases to trimming and J lost 4 bases, with 10 bases between them. CDR3 nucleotide sequence: TGTGCCATCAGCAACGGACAGGGAAACACCATATATTTT. Translation: CAISNGQGNTIYF.

The chain employs TRBV10-3 and TRBJ1-1; 12 bases are a match to TRBD1. The CDR3 has 14 amino acids. Germline V gene lookup returns CDR1 ENHRY and CDR2 SYGVKD. Trimming removed 10 bases from V and 2 bases from J; junction bases left unmatched: 5. In DNA, the CDR3 is TGTGCCACCGCGGGACAGGGGGCCAACACTGAAGCTTTCTTT. Translating it yields CATAGQGANTEAFF.